This T cell receptor (beta chain) was identified during a study of control samples from healthy donors and cancer patients. Per the germline V gene, CDR1 is SNHLY and CDR2 is FYNNEI. CDR3 size: 17 residues. Unmatched junction bases numbered 11, after V lost 5 bases and J lost 8 bases. Generated by immunoSEQ multiplex PCR, the TCRdb table keeps only in-frame clones and is missing some. The sample lists some 160,000 clones; approximately 93% were seen once. The sequence came from a woman between 40 and 50 years old in good health. The sample was blood. The J gene is TRBJ2-1, the V gene TRBV2, with TRBD2 identical over 14 bases. The CDR3, as DNA: TGTGCCAGCAGTAATAACCGACTAGCGGGAGGGAGGGATGAGCAGTTCTTC. Translated: CASSNNRLAGGRDEQFF.